The next 10 T cell receptor beta chains were all read from a single sample in a study of radiation and T cells in renal cell carcinoma. Repertoires were generated with immunoSEQ multiplex PCR, while TCRdb's copy carries only in-frame clones and drops some. The sample yields some 130,000 clones, 88% seen once. Indicated time point: blood 2 weeks post-SBRT. Noted treatment: 15 Gy SBRT to primary tumor, nephrectomy 4 weeks later. Sequenced here: blood, sampled from a patient whose treatment included radiotherapy and nephrectomy. These receptors all come from a woman aged 70-85 years with renal cell carcinoma.

A single count supports this clone. The chain is built from TRBV19 and TRBJ1-5; no firm D call. Trimming took off 7 bases at V and 0 bases at J, with 19 bases between the two ends. The CDR3 covers 17 residues. The germline V gene encodes CDR1 LNHDA and CDR2 SQIVND (reference sequence). Here the CDR3 reads CASNPTRGSTSNQPQHF. The DNA of the CDR3 is TGTGCCAGTAACCCCACCCGGGGTAGTACTAGCAATCAGCCCCAGCATTTT. The variable domain in full, with the rest retrieved from reference TRBV19 and TRBJ1-5, is DGGITQSPKYLFRKEGQNVTLSCEQNLNHDAMYWYRQDPGQGLRLIYYSQIVNDFQKGDIAEGYSVSREKKESFPLTVTSAQKNPTAFYLCASNPTRGSTSNQPQHFGDGTRLSIL.

The gene calls are TRBV5-4 and TRBJ1-1; TRBD1 might be the D (5 bases). Germline loops: CDR1 SGHNT, CDR2 YYREEE (reference sequence). The V end was cut by 0 bases, the J end by 1 base, with 7 bases between. The CDR3 consists of 14 residues. The CDR3 DNA reads TGTGCCAGCAGCTTGGGGGGCGGGAACACTGAAGCTTTCTTT. This codes for CASSLGGGNTEAFF.

The J gene is TRBJ2-5, the V gene TRBV7-3; perhaps TRBD2 as D (5 bases). V was pared by 5 bases and J by 1 base, with 14 bases between. The CDR3 is 15 amino acids. CDR1 and CDR2 from the germline V gene are SGHTA and FQGTGA. CDR3 in DNA: TGTGCCAGCAGCCCCCAACCGGGATCCCAAGAGACCCAGTACTTC. This gives the protein CASSPQPGSQETQYF.

The chain carries TRBV10-3 and TRBJ2-3; weak D call: TRBD1 (5 bases). Germline assignment: CDR1 ENHRY and CDR2 SYGVKD. Trimming left V 10 bases short and J 2 bases short, with 19 bases between. CDR3 length: 15 residues. The CDR3 coding sequence is TGTGCCACCGGAAAAATAAGGGGTATCACAGATACGCAGTATTTT. Translation gives CATGKIRGITDTQYF.

The gene calls are TRBV6-5 and TRBJ2-3; D may be TRBD1 or TRBD2 (7 bases each). The V end was cut by 6 bases, the J end by 5 bases, with 18 bases between. The CDR3 loop spans 15 amino acids. CDR1 and CDR2 (germline): MNHEY, SVGAGI. The CDR3 DNA follows: TGTGCCAGCAGCCCGGGGAGGGGGCGACGAGATACGCAGTATTTT. Its protein product is CASSPGRGRRDTQYF.

The chain is built from TRBV7-8 and TRBJ2-2; D perhaps matches TRBD2 (5 bases). The CDR3 loop spans 16 amino acids. The germline V and J ends were trimmed by 2 bases and 4 bases, with 14 bases remaining between them. Germline loops: CDR1 SGHVS, CDR2 FQNEAQ. The CDR3 region has the DNA TGTGCCAGCAGCTTAAGGGCCGGGGTCACCACCGGGGAGCTGTTTTTT. It is translated as CASSLRAGVTTGELFF.

Only one count was recorded for this clone. The chain is built from TRBV19 and TRBJ1-1; tentatively, D is TRBD1 (5 bases). The V end was cut by 2 bases, the J end by 5 bases, with 21 bases between. The CDR3 is 17 residues long. Germline lookup yields CDR1 LNHDA and CDR2 SQIVND (reference sequence). Written as DNA, the CDR3 is TGTGCCAGTAGTATATCGAGGGGTCGGGGGGTTCGTACTGAAGCTTTCTTT. Translation gives CASSISRGRGVRTEAFF.

This rearrangement joins TRBV19 to TRBJ1-5; D is unclear. CDR1 and CDR2 from the germline V gene are LNHDA and SQIVND (reference sequence). The V end was cut by 5 bases, the J end by 0 bases, with 11 bases between. The CDR3 contains 15 residues. In nucleotides, the CDR3 is TGTGCCAGTAGTGATAGGCCTAATAGCAATCAGCCCCAGCATTTT. Translating gives CASSDRPNSNQPQHF.

This clone was counted once. The gene calls are TRBV5-4 and TRBJ2-7; D is unclear. CDR1 is SGHNT and CDR2 is YYREEE in the germline V gene (reference sequence). V was pared by 4 bases and J by 2 bases, with 10 bases between. The CDR3 has 13 amino acids. In DNA form, the CDR3 reads TGTGCCAGCAGCACTCCTGGGGCCTACGAGCAGTACTTC. This sequence encodes CASSTPGAYEQYF.

The gene calls are TRBV5-1 and TRBJ2-3; D may be TRBD2 (7 bases). The CDR3 loop spans 15 amino acids. CDR1 and CDR2 (germline): SGHRS, YFSETQ. Between the trimmed V and J ends, which lost 6 bases and 1 base, there was a span of 15 bases. CDR3 nucleotide sequence: TGCGCCAGCACCTTACGGGGGGCCCGCACAGATACGCAGTATTTT. Translating gives CASTLRGARTDTQYF. Combining the CDR3 with reference TRBV5-1 and TRBJ2-3 gives the whole variable domain KAGVTQTPRYLIKTRGQQVTLSCSPISGHRSVSWYQQTPGQGLQFLFEYFSETQRNKGNFPGRFSGRQFSNSRSEMNVSTLELGDSALYLCASTLRGARTDTQYFGPGTRLTVL.